Sequencing of this T cell receptor (beta chain) was carried out in a study of identifying expanded T cells in peripheral blood. A remark on this clone: Its antigen is not identified.

Measured with immunoSEQ multiplex PCR; TCRdb has only the in-frame clones, and not every one. The table records about 86,000 clones, approximately 84% of them present only once. Germline V lookup: CDR1 SGHNT, CDR2 YYREEE (reference sequence). The CDR3 totals 17 residues. Trimming pared 0 bases from V and 7 bases from J, leaving 19 bases between. Broader study findings: Over two and four weeks, about 15 and 19 clones changed, versus approximately 1.2 between replicates. Roughly two-week clone count variance significantly increased as total template count grew.

This sequence originates from a person aged 18 to 75 in good health. Source material: blood. The V call is TRBV5-4, the J call TRBJ2-2; the D gene is possibly TRBD1 (6 bases). In nucleotides, the CDR3 is TGTGCCAGCAGCTTGGGTCCTACAGGGCGACGGGACGGGGAGCTGTTTTTT. As protein: CASSLGPTGRRDGELFF. Complete variable domain (other parts from reference TRBV5-4 and TRBJ2-2): ETGVTQSPTHLIKTRGQQVTLRCSSQSGHNTVSWYQQALGQGPQFIFQYYREEENGRGNFPPRFSGLQFPNYSSELNVNALELDDSALYLCASSLGPTGRRDGELFFGEGSRLTVL.